This T cell receptor (beta chain) was captured in a study of CD4+ T cells in melanoma. General study points: In melanoma, neoantigen-specific CD4+ T cells reportedly differed in differentiation state.

Using immunoSEQ multiplex PCR, the repertoire was profiled, and TCRdb retains in-frame clones only, with some absent. The sample includes about 9,200 clones, roughly two thirds of them seen just once. A note on this clone: The antigen remains unidentified.

This CDR3 comprises 17 residues. Sample: cells from a culture (not recorded whether cultured in vitro). This chain uses TRBV21-1 with TRBJ2-7; TRBD2 reflects the table's D call only, with no check against the DNA. TRBV21-1 is termed a pseudogene. This receptor was identified in a human donor with melanoma. Here the CDR3 DNA reads TGTGCCAGCAGCAAATCCCCCGGGACTAGTTATCCGTACGAGCAGTACTTC. Translated: CASSKSPGTSYPYEQYF.